Sequencing of this T cell receptor beta chain was carried out in a study of cytomegalovirus exposure and HLA in healthy donors. In the PCR, 60 Vbeta and 13 Jbeta primers were used. Libraries were prepared by immunoSEQ multiplex PCR; TCRdb keeps only in-frame clonotypes and omits some of them. The sample contains about 98,000 clones, approximately 77% of which appear only once. This clone was found a few times. Its antigen is unidentified. The CDR3 has 14 residues. The V gene's germline CDR1 is KGHSH and CDR2 LQKENI. V lost 2 bases to trimming and J lost 6 bases, with 13 bases between them. Study results and caveats: Earlier analysis found most TCR beta V segments productive about 90% or about 30% of the time. According to a later analysis, donors in an Asian-associated ancestry cluster reportedly had fewer N-insertions than the approximately 730-donor mean.

This cohort consisted of healthy bone marrow donors. J is TRBJ1-2 and V is TRBV18; no reliable D call. Sequenced material: PBMCs. The clonotype originates from a male donor in good health and CMV-seropositive. The DNA for the CDR3 is TGTGCCAGCTCACCAGGAGTCCGGGGAGATGGCTACACCTTC. Its translation is CASSPGVRGDGYTF.